What follows are 32 T cell receptor beta chains derived from one specimen sequenced in a study of neurological immune-mediated disorders. MiXCR, applied by TCRdb to the 5' RACE reads, yields one record per CDR3 protein. The sample lists some 37,000 distinct CDR3 sequences, approximately 10% occurring once. Sequencing used PBMCs. The source of these receptors is a woman aged 25-40 years with HTLV-1-associated myelopathy (HAM/TSP).

For this clonotype: Its ends do not fully match the called genes, so a read error is possible. The CDR3 is CVSSIGTAEKMFF. In nucleotides, the CDR3 is TGTGTCAGCAGCATAGGGACAGCCGAAAAAATGTTTTTT. The V and J genes are TRBV7-2 and TRBJ1-4, with TRBD1 identical over 7 bases. This CDR3 spans 13 amino acids. Germline loops: CDR1 SGHTA, CDR2 FQGNSA.

This clonotype was counted many times. The rearrangement joins TRBV5-1 to TRBJ2-2; D uncertain. Trimming left V 1 base short and J 3 bases short, with 7 bases between. Germline CDR1 and CDR2: SGHRS and YFSETQ. The CDR3 consists of 14 residues. The CDR3 reads CASSLSRHTGELFF. The CDR3 nucleotides read TGCGCCAGCAGCTTGAGCAGGCACACCGGGGAGCTGTTTTTT.

This clonotype was observed once. A read error may account for a junction end that differs from germline. The chain employs TRBV20-1 and TRBJ2-3, with D maybe TRBD1 (6 bases). Germline CDR1 DFQATT, CDR2 SNEGSKA (reference sequence). This CDR3 has 15 amino acids. CDR3 in amino acids: CSAGDSGQTTGTQYF. The CDR3 region has the DNA TGCAGTGCTGGAGATTCTGGACAGACCACAGGTACGCAGTATTTT.

This clonotype has ten or more counts. The chain couples TRBV20-1 to TRBJ1-3; D not certain. This CDR3 contains 15 residues. Trimming took off 2 bases at V and 0 bases at J, with 11 bases between the two ends. CDR1 is DFQATT and CDR2 is SNEGSKA in the germline V gene (reference sequence). In DNA, the CDR3 is TGCAGTGCTAGATTCGCAGGAGGCTCTGGAAACACCATATATTTT. This gives the protein CSARFAGGSGNTIYF.

This clonotype was counted ten times or more. This chain joins TRBV9 and TRBJ2-7, with 7 bases fitting TRBD1. CDR1 is SGDLS, CDR2 YYNGEE, per germline. The CDR3 runs 13 residues. V gave up 3 bases and J gave up 2 bases; unmatched junction bases: 2. The CDR3 DNA is TGTGCCAGCAGCGGGGGACAGCCCTACGAGCAGTACTTC. It yields the protein CASSGGQPYEQYF.

To note about this clonotype: One end of the junction does not line up with germline, which may come from a read error. The chain employs TRBV5-1 and TRBJ2-1, with D possibly being TRBD2 (6 bases). Germline loops: CDR1 SGHRS, CDR2 YFSETQ. This CDR3 has 14 amino acids. CDR3 region: CARSPTSFPNEQIF. The CDR3 DNA reads TGCGCCAGAAGCCCGACTAGTTTCCCCAATGAGCAGATCTTC.

This clonotype was detected ten times or more. V usage is TRBV6-5 and J usage is TRBJ2-3; D remains unclear. V lost 0 bases to trimming and J lost 1 base, with 8 bases between them. This CDR3 region has 15 residues. Per the germline V gene, CDR1 is MNHEY and CDR2 is SVGAGI. The CDR3 coding sequence is TGTGCCAGCAGTTACTCGACGGACGGCACAGATACGCAGTATTTT. Residues: CASSYSTDGTDTQYF.

This clonotype has at least ten counts. The V gene is TRBV20-1, the J gene TRBJ2-1, with 9 nucleotides matching TRBD2. Trimming removed 0 bases from V and 7 bases from J; junction bases left unmatched: 10. Per germline, CDR1 DFQATT and CDR2 SNEGSKA (reference sequence). The CDR3 sequence is 16 residues long. CDR3 region: CSARDLMAGGWNEQFF. The CDR3, as DNA: TGCAGTGCTAGAGATTTGATGGCGGGGGGGTGGAATGAGCAGTTCTTC.

This clonotype appeared many times. The V and J genes are TRBV2 and TRBJ1-2; 10 bases are shared with TRBD1. Germline V gene data show CDR1 as SNHLY and CDR2 as FYNNEI. J gave up 2 bases and V 7 bases, and 10 bases lay outside the gene matches. This CDR3 comprises 16 residues. CDR3 in DNA: TGTGCCAGCAAAAGGGACAGGGGTCTTGGAAACTATGGCTACACCTTC. Translated: CASKRDRGLGNYGYTF. Full variable domain (remainder filled in from reference TRBV2 and TRBJ1-2): EPEVTQTPSHQVTQMGQEVILRCVPISNHLYFYWYRQILGQKVEFLVSFYNNEISEKSEIFDDQFSVERPDGSNFTLKIRSTKLEDSAMYFCASKRDRGLGNYGYTFGSGTRLTVV.

A note on this clonotype: At one of its ends the junction is not consistent with the germline gene, which may arise from a read error. The gene calls are TRBV20-1 and TRBJ2-3, with 11 bases identical to TRBD2. Germline CDR1 and CDR2: DFQATT and SNEGSKA (reference sequence). The CDR3 totals 14 residues. DNA of the CDR3: TGCAGTGCTAGTAGCGGGGGGGCCGGAGATACGCACTACTTT. Protein product: CSASSGGAGDTHYF.

This clonotype was observed many times. The V gene is TRBV7-9, the J gene TRBJ2-1, with D perhaps TRBD1 or TRBD2 (6 bases each). V gave up 2 bases and J gave up 1 base, with 12 bases separating them. The CDR3 contains 16 residues. Germline CDR1 reads SEHNR; CDR2 reads FQNEAQ (reference sequence). The DNA of the CDR3 is TGTGCCAGCAGCTTACCCCTAGGGGGGTCCTACAATGAGCAGTTCTTC. Protein product: CASSLPLGGSYNEQFF.

The chain couples TRBV4-1 to TRBJ1-5; the D is unclear. Germline V gene sequence: CDR1 MGHRA, CDR2 YSYEKL. V was shortened by 1 base and J by 7 bases, with 8 bases between the two germline ends. The CDR3 sequence is 13 residues long. This CDR3 reads CASSQAGGQPQHF. The CDR3 DNA is TGCGCCAGCAGCCAAGCGGGTGGACAGCCCCAGCATTTT.

This clonotype has a count of ten or more. The gene calls are TRBV20-1 and TRBJ1-1; D may be TRBD1 (6 bases). Trimming shortened V by 5 bases and J by 4 bases, and 11 bases separated the two germline ends. CDR3 size: 12 residues. Germline CDR1 is DFQATT and CDR2 is SNEGSKA (reference sequence). The CDR3 sequence: CSAPRGGTEAFF. The CDR3 DNA sequence: TGCAGTGCTCCGAGGGGGGGCACTGAAGCTTTCTTT.

This clonotype occurred many times. This chain connects TRBV12-3 or TRBV12-4 to TRBJ1-2; 7 positions match TRBD1. V lost 8 bases and J lost 6; bases outside the gene matches: 9. This CDR3 is built from 13 residues. CDR3 in DNA: TGTGCCAGCGCCCAGGGGGTCGAGGATGGCTACACCTTC. Translating gives CASAQGVEDGYTF.

Many counts were recorded for this clonotype. The chain carries TRBV3-1 and TRBJ2-7; 9 bases map to TRBD1. Germline lookup yields CDR1 LGHDT and CDR2 YNNKEL (reference sequence). CDR3 length: 15 amino acids. V lost 1 base to trimming and J lost 3 bases; unmatched junction nucleotides: 4. This chain's CDR3 is CASSQGPGQGYEQYF. CDR3 bases: TGTGCCAGCAGCCAAGGCCCGGGACAGGGCTACGAGCAGTACTTC.

This clonotype was found many times. The chain uses TRBV9 and TRBJ1-2; possibly TRBD1 for D (5 bases). The V end was cut by 4 bases, the J end by 3 bases, with 13 bases between. CDR1 is SGDLS, CDR2 YYNGEE, per germline. The CDR3 is 14 amino acids. The CDR3 is CASSPRQTDYGYTF. CDR3 in DNA: TGTGCCAGCAGCCCCCGACAGACTGACTATGGCTACACCTTC.

This clonotype occurred many times. The J gene is TRBJ2-5, the V gene TRBV6-5; D may be TRBD2 (6 bases). This CDR3 has 14 residues. Between the trimmed V and J ends, which lost 3 bases and 4 bases, there was a span of 12 bases. CDR1 is MNHEY and CDR2 is SVGAGI in the germline V gene. CDR3 protein: CASSYGVGGETQYF. The CDR3 nucleotides are TGTGCCAGCAGTTATGGGGTCGGGGGAGAGACCCAGTACTTC.

There are a few counts of this clonotype. V gene TRBV11-2 combines with J gene TRBJ1-3; D is possibly TRBD1 (6 bases). V lost 5 bases to trimming and J lost 0 bases, with 17 bases between them. Germline CDR1 and CDR2: SGHAT and FQNNGV. The CDR3 totals 17 residues. In nucleotides, the CDR3 is TGTGCCAGCAGCCCTCGGGGGGCAGGGAACTCTGGAAACACCATATATTTT. This encodes CASSPRGAGNSGNTIYF. The full variable domain, rest sourced from reference TRBV11-2 and TRBJ1-3, is EAGVAQSPRYKIIEKRQSVAFWCNPISGHATLYWYQQILGQGPKLLIQFQNNGVVDDSQLPKDRFSAERLKGVDSTLKIQPAKLEDSAVYLCASSPRGAGNSGNTIYFGEGSWLTVV.

This clonotype is categorized as medium-sized. V gene TRBV5-1 combines with J gene TRBJ1-1; D gene uncertain. The CDR3 is 14 amino acids. Trimming cost V 0 bases and J 1 base, with 7 bases left between them. From germline, CDR1 is SGHRS and CDR2 YFSETQ. The CDR3 DNA is TGCGCCAGCAGCTTGGCTGCGGGGAACACTGAAGCTTTCTTT. It is translated as CASSLAAGNTEAFF.

The sample holds many counts of this clonotype. V usage is TRBV7-2 and J usage is TRBJ1-1; D is possibly TRBD1 (6 bases). The length of the CDR3 is 14 residues. Germline-derived CDR1 and CDR2 are SGHTA and FQGNSA. The germline V and J ends were trimmed by 5 bases and 5 bases, with 15 bases remaining between them. In DNA, the CDR3 is TGTGCCAGCAGCGCACAGGGAGGGAGAACTGAAGCTTTCTTT. Residues: CASSAQGGRTEAFF.

This chain connects TRBV7-3 to TRBJ2-4; 11 bases are a match to TRBD2. The trim removed 6 bases at V and 6 bases at J, leaving 4 bases unmatched. CDR1 is SGHTA and CDR2 is FQGTGA in the germline V gene. This CDR3 has 14 residues. CDR3 in DNA: TGTGCCAGCAGTGTTAGCGGGGGGGCAAACATTCAGTACTTC. It codes for CASSVSGGANIQYF.

This clonotype was detected many times. The genes are TRBV25-1 and TRBJ2-2; no clear D. The CDR3 is made up of 15 amino acids. V lost 3 bases to trimming and J lost 3 bases, with 11 bases between them. Germline lookup yields CDR1 MGHDK and CDR2 SYGVNS. CDR3 nucleotides: TGTGCCAGCAGTGATTTGACTCTCTACACCGGGGAGCTGTTTTTT. It codes for CASSDLTLYTGELFF.

This clonotype was seen at least ten times. The chain combines TRBV7-3 with TRBJ1-1, with D unresolved. The CDR3 has 13 amino acids. The V end was cut by 5 bases, the J end by 1 base, with 8 bases between. Germline loops: CDR1 SGHTA, CDR2 FQGTGA. CDR3 coding DNA: TGTGCCAGCAGCCTATTAGGGAACACTGAAGCTTTCTTT. This sequence encodes CASSLLGNTEAFF.

This clonotype was counted ten times or more. This rearrangement joins TRBV20-1 to TRBJ2-1, with TRBD1 matching over 11 bases. There are 15 residues in the CDR3. The J segment lost 10 bases and the V segment lost 5 bases, leaving 13 bases of the junction unmatched. Per germline, CDR1 DFQATT and CDR2 SNEGSKA (reference sequence). CDR3 nucleotides: TGCAGTGCTCAGGGCCGGGACAGGGGGACTGAGGAGCAGTTCTTC. It is translated as CSAQGRDRGTEEQFF.

This clonotype has a count of ten or more. The chain recombines TRBV11-2 with TRBJ1-2, with 8 bases aligning to TRBD1. V lost 5 bases to trimming and J lost 4 bases; unmatched junction nucleotides: 12. The CDR3 extends over 16 amino acids. Germline lookup yields CDR1 SGHAT and CDR2 FQNNGV. The CDR3 region is CASSPGDRREAYGYTF. CDR3 bases: TGTGCCAGCAGCCCCGGGGACAGGCGAGAGGCCTATGGCTACACCTTC.

At least ten counts were recorded for this clonotype. The chain is built from TRBV5-1 and TRBJ1-6; D remains unclear. The CDR3 runs 12 residues. Germline CDR1 SGHRS, CDR2 YFSETQ. V dropped 4 bases and J dropped 13 bases, with 12 bases sitting between them. DNA for the CDR3: TGCGCCAGCAGCCTCCAATCCTCGCCCCTCCACTTT. Amino acids: CASSLQSSPLHF.

The chain combines TRBV20-1 with TRBJ2-3, with 7 positions matching TRBD2. Germline V CDR1 and CDR2: DFQATT, SNEGSKA (reference sequence). The J segment lost 0 bases and the V segment lost 6 bases, leaving 9 bases of the junction unmatched. The CDR3 runs to 15 residues. The CDR3 DNA is TGCAGTGCCGGACTAGTGGGGGTGAGCACAGATACGCAGTATTTT. It is translated as CSAGLVGVSTDTQYF.

This clonotype appeared many times. The chain is built from TRBV12-3 or TRBV12-4 and TRBJ1-2; TRBD1 agrees at 7 bases. The CDR3 contains 13 residues. Trimming took 4 bases from V and 2 from J; bases not matched to a gene: 1. The CDR3 is CASSSRGNYGYTF. In nucleotides, the CDR3 is TGTGCCAGCAGTTCCAGGGGGAACTATGGCTACACCTTC.

This clonotype appeared once. One junction end disagrees with the germline gene, perhaps due to a read error. This chain joins TRBV12-3 or TRBV12-4 and TRBJ1-6, with D possibly TRBD1 on 6 matching bases. The CDR3 covers 15 residues. The CDR3 loop is CVSTKTWTANSPLHF. Written as DNA, the CDR3 is TGTGTCAGCACCAAGACCTGGACAGCTAATTCACCCCTCCACTTT.

This clonotype was seen repeatedly, ten times or more. CDR3 bases: TGTGCCAGCAGCTTAGACGGGACAGGGGCTCAGAGGAACACTGAAGCTTTCTTT. Translated: CASSLDGTGAQRNTEAFF. The gene calls are TRBV7-9 and TRBJ1-1; 10 bases agree with TRBD1. Germline CDR1 and CDR2: SEHNR and FQNEAQ (reference sequence). Unmatched junction bases numbered 9, after V lost 1 base and J lost 1 base. This CDR3 spans 18 amino acids.

This clonotype has a count of ten or more. The chain employs TRBV20-1 and TRBJ2-1, with D uncertain. With 3 bases removed from V and 2 bases from J, the gap between germline ends came to 14 bases. CDR3 length: 15 amino acids. Germline-derived CDR1 and CDR2 are DFQATT and SNEGSKA (reference sequence). The chain's CDR3 is CSASAARPPYNEQFF. CDR3 nucleotides: TGCAGTGCTAGCGCTGCGAGGCCCCCCTACAATGAGCAGTTCTTC.

Note on this clonotype: The junction departs from germline at one end; a sequencing error may be responsible. The chain uses TRBV6-6 and TRBJ2-2, with a possible D match to TRBD2 (5 bases). The CDR3 length is 14 residues. Germline-derived CDR1 and CDR2 are MNHNY and SVGAGI (reference sequence). CDR3 in DNA: TGTACCAGCAGTAGCCAAGTGGAGGCCGGGGAGCTGTTTTTT. Amino acids: CTSSSQVEAGELFF.